The clone carrying this TCR beta chain came up a few times. The antigen remains undetermined. A second about 6 to 11 cycle PCR used barcoded and J-beta primers. Each TCR beta cDNA got a 12-nucleotide random molecular identifier. CDR3-containing paired-end reads numbered at least 3 million in each sample. TCRdb fed the 5' RACE reads into MiXCR, producing one record per CDR3 protein. The repertoire holds fewer than 950,000 distinct CDR3 sequences, with less than 70% as singletons. This entry belongs to a study of blood T cells in healthy people across ages. General observations from the study: Strong correlation existed between TCR beta diversity and naive T cell percentage. When set beside aged donors, long-lived donors presented more naive CD4+ cells and higher diversity.

This CDR3 is built from 14 residues. The germline gives CDR1 MNHEY, CDR2 SVGAGI. V was trimmed by 2 bases and J by 0 bases, leaving 6 bases between them. The source is a man older than 75 in good health. The gene calls are TRBV6-5 and TRBJ2-3; D is unclear. The sequenced material came from blood. In nucleotides, the CDR3 is TGTGCCAGCAGTTACGCCCGAAGCACAGATACGCAGTATTTT. Amino acids: CASSYARSTDTQYF.